This T cell receptor beta chain was found in a study of blood T cell repertoires in COVID-19. Looking at the study overall: In each case, the material was cDNA or gDNA derived from T cells, B-cell-depleted T cells, or PBMCs.

This clone was observed a few times. The identical CDR3 is also encoded by other nucleotide sequences in the sample. The CDR3 is 18 amino acids. Germline V gives CDR1 SEHNR, CDR2 FQNEAQ (reference sequence). The V and J ends lost 5 bases and 0 bases, in that order; junction bases with no gene match: 13. Study processing details: Using reference gene primer amplification, nucleated cell counts were estimated. Assay used: immunoSEQ multiplex PCR; TCRdb lists only in-frame clones, some missing. D and trimming come from the DNA, and the V and J calls and clone size come from that table. The sample lists roughly 80,000 clones, roughly 80% occurring once.

The sample comprised peripheral blood. The receptor was derived from a human donor in a cohort sampled during active COVID-19. The gene calls are TRBV7-9 and TRBJ2-7; TRBD2 aligns across 10 bases. As DNA, the CDR3 is TGTGCCAGCAGCCCCAGGGCTAGCGGGGGCCAGAGCTCCTACGAGCAGTACTTC. It translates to CASSPRASGGQSSYEQYF.